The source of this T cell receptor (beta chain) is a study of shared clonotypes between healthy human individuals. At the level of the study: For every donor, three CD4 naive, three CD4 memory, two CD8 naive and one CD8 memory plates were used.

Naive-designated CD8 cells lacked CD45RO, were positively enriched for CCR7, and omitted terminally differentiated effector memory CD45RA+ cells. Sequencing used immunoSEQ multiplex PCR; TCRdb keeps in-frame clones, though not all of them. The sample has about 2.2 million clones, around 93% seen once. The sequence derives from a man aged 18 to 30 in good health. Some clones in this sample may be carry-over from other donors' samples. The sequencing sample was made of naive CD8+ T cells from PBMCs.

This CDR3 is CASSPLTSGSPSNTGELFF. The CDR3 region has the DNA TGTGCCAGCTCACCACTCACTAGCGGGAGCCCCTCGAACACCGGGGAGCTGTTTTTT. The chain employs TRBV18 and TRBJ2-2; 11 nucleotides line up with TRBD2. Germline loops: CDR1 KGHSH, CDR2 LQKENI. This CDR3 contains 19 residues. The V segment lost 1 base and the J segment 0 bases; nucleotides outside the gene matches: 7. Looking up the rest from reference TRBV18 and TRBJ2-2 gives the full variable domain: NAGVMQNPRHLVRRRGQEARLRCSPMKGHSHVYWYRQLPEEGLKFMVYLQKENIIDESGMPKERFSAEFPKEGPSILRIQQVVRGDSAAYFCASSPLTSGSPSNTGELFFGEGSRLTVL.